The sequence of this TCR beta chain was determined in a study of CD8 T cells in ankylosing spondylitis. V lost 0 bases and J lost 2, with 9 bases in between. Germline loops: CDR1 SGHRS, CDR2 YFSETQ. The CDR3 is 16 residues long. Quantitative molecular-barcoded 5'-RACE generated the TCR beta libraries. TCRdb used MiXCR to reprocess the 5' RACE reads, holding one entry per CDR3 protein. The sample consists of about 130,000 distinct CDR3 sequences, about 6.4% of them appearing once. In its sample, this clonotype was seen many times. The clonotype comes from a male donor with ankylosing spondylitis or in good health (not recorded which). The chain joins TRBV5-1 to TRBJ2-6; D is ambiguous. The sequencing sample was made of blood, either unsorted or a sorted T cell fraction (not recorded which). The CDR3, as DNA: TGCGCCAGCAGCTTGGCGCTAGTGGCTGGGGCCAACGTCCTGACTTTC. It translates to CASSLALVAGANVLTF.